This entry concerns a single T cell receptor beta chain. Assay used: immunoSEQ multiplex PCR; TCRdb lists only in-frame clones, some missing. The sample has roughly 180,000 clones; about nine tenths are singletons. These data are taken from a study of T cell responses to AZD1222 COVID-19 vaccine. The CDR3 sequence is 15 residues long. Germline V CDR1 and CDR2: MRHNA, SNTAGT. Trimming pared 6 bases from V and 4 bases from J, leaving 15 bases between. The chain recombines TRBV6-4 with TRBJ1-4, with D unclear. This receptor was identified in an adult who received the AZD1222 COVID-19 vaccine. Here the sequenced sample was peripheral blood, taken 28 days after the second AZD1222 dose. The CDR3 DNA reads as TGTGCCAGCAGCGGGGAACGCTTGGTTAATGAAAAACTGTTTTTT. It is translated as CASSGERLVNEKLFF.